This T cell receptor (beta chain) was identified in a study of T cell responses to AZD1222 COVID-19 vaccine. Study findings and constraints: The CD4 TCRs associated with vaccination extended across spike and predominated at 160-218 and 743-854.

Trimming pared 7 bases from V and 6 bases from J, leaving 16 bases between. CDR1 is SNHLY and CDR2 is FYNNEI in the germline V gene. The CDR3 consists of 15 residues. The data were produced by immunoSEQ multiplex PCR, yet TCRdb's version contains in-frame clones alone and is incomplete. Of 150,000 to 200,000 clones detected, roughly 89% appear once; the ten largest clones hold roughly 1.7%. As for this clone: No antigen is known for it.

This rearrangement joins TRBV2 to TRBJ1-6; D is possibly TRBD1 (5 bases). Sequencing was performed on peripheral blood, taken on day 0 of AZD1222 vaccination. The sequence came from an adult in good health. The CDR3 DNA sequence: TGTGCCAGCAAGCCCACCGGGACGGCTAATTCACCCCTCCACTTT. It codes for CASKPTGTANSPLHF.